A single T cell receptor beta chain is shown here with its context. Its antigen is as yet unknown. These data are taken from a study of T cells after yellow fever vaccination. Study conclusions and caveats: Booster samples showed a return of most primary-vaccination clones (around 96% CD4, 70% to 90% CD8).

The length of the CDR3 is 14 residues. The ends lost 3 bases at V and 6 bases at J; junction bases unmatched: 8. Germline assignment: CDR1 SNHLY and CDR2 FYNNEI. UMIs were added to TCR cDNA along with a universal primer site when it was made by 5'RACE template switching. A single record per CDR3 protein comes from TCRdb applying MiXCR to the 5' RACE reads. The sample has more than 300,000 distinct CDR3 sequences; around a tenth are singletons. The source of this sequence is a man younger than 35 who received the YFV17D yellow fever vaccine. The source material was CD4+ T cells sorted from PBMCs, sampled 45 days after the yellow fever booster vaccination. The chain couples TRBV2 to TRBJ2-7; 7 nucleotides agree with TRBD1. CDR3 amino acids: CASSERQGIGEQYF. The CDR3 nucleotides read TGTGCCAGCAGTGAGAGACAGGGTATTGGCGAGCAGTACTTC. The variable domain in full, completed from reference TRBV2 and TRBJ2-7, reads EPEVTQTPSHQVTQMGQEVILRCVPISNHLYFYWYRQILGQKVEFLVSFYNNEISEKSEIFDDQFSVERPDGSNFTLKIRSTKLEDSAMYFCASSERQGIGEQYFGPGTRLTVT.